One and the same sample provided the 18 T cell receptor beta chains below, sequenced in a study of CD8 T cells in Susac syndrome. When the RNA was reverse transcribed, random hexamers were used with an input of roughly 0.5 to 1 ug. TCRdb called the immunoSEQ multiplex PCR reads again in MiXCR, with one record for every CDR3 protein. The top ten hold about 0.088% of the sample, which has about 210,000 distinct CDR3 sequences, roughly 96% seen once. The specimen sequenced was CD4+ T cells from PBMCs. The receptors come from a human donor with multiple sclerosis.

CDR3 in amino acids: CASSLHRASYEQYF. As DNA, the CDR3 is TGTGCCAGCAGCTTGCACAGGGCGTCCTACGAGCAGTACTTC. The gene calls are TRBV11-1 and TRBJ2-7, with a tentative D call TRBD1 (6 bases). The CDR3 spans 14 residues. The V gene's germline CDR1 is SGHAT and CDR2 FQDESV (reference sequence). V lost 3 bases to trimming and J lost 1 base, with 10 bases between them.

This chain connects TRBV7-3 to TRBJ2-1; no clear D gene. The CDR3 is 14 residues long. Germline-derived CDR1 and CDR2 are SGHTA and FQGTGA. V gave up 0 bases and J gave up 8 bases, with 11 bases separating them. Written as DNA, the CDR3 is TGTGCCAGCAGCTTAACGTCGGCGACGGATGAGCAGTTCTTC. Encoded protein: CASSLTSATDEQFF. Combining the CDR3 with reference TRBV7-3 and TRBJ2-1 gives the whole variable domain GAGVSQTPSNKVTEKGKYVELRCDPISGHTALYWYRQSLGQGPEFLIYFQGTGAADDSGLPNDRFFAVRPEGSVSTLKIQRTERGDSAVYLCASSLTSATDEQFFGPGTRLTVL.

In regard to this clonotype: This may be a read error: a much more frequent sequence differs by one nucleotide. The chain recombines TRBV7-6 with TRBJ2-3; no firm D call. CDR3 size: 11 residues. CDR1 is SGHVS, CDR2 FNYEAQ, per germline. The germline V and J ends were trimmed by 4 bases and 5 bases, with 4 bases remaining between them. CDR3 sequence: CASSSEDTQYF. CDR3 DNA sequence: TGTGCCAGCAGCTCGGAAGATACGCAGTATTTT.

The chain couples TRBV30 to TRBJ2-7; 12 positions agree with TRBD2. With V trimmed by 5 bases and J by 4 bases, 9 bases remained unmatched. The CDR3 runs to 15 residues. CDR1 and CDR2 (germline): GTSNPN, SVGIG (reference sequence). CDR3 coding DNA: TGTGCCTGGTCTAGCGGGAGGGCCTTTTCGTACGAGCAGTACTTC. It is translated as CAWSSGRAFSYEQYF.

The rearrangement joins TRBV25-1 to TRBJ2-2, with a weak D call TRBD1 (5 bases). Germline loops: CDR1 MGHDK, CDR2 SYGVNS. V lost 5 bases, J lost 3 bases, and 13 bases lay in between. The CDR3 extends over 15 amino acids. The CDR3 sequence: CASSSKFRDTGELFF. CDR3 nucleotides: TGTGCCAGCAGTTCCAAATTCAGGGACACCGGGGAGCTGTTTTTT.

The chain carries TRBV12-3 or TRBV12-4 and TRBJ1-2; D is ambiguous. V was pared by 5 bases and J by 0 bases, with 7 bases between. This CDR3 contains 13 residues. CDR3 nucleotides: TGTGCCAGCAGTCGGGCAGCTAACTATGGCTACACCTTC. Protein sequence: CASSRAANYGYTF.

The rearrangement links TRBV29-1 to TRBJ1-2, with 7 bases fitting TRBD1. V lost 8 bases to trimming and J lost 8 bases; unmatched junction nucleotides: 14. Germline assignment: CDR1 SQVTM and CDR2 ANQGSEA. CDR3 length: 13 residues. The CDR3 protein is CSSLPDRTGGYTF. CDR3 DNA: TGCAGCTCGCTACCGGACAGGACGGGCGGCTACACCTTC.

The chain has TRBV9 and TRBJ2-5; possible D gene TRBD2, 7 bases. Germline V gene sequence: CDR1 SGDLS, CDR2 YYNGEE. The V end lost 2 bases, the J end lost 5 bases, and 16 bases lay between the germline ends. The CDR3 contains 15 residues. CDR3 region: CASSVGGTTTETQYF. CDR3 sequence (DNA): TGTGCCAGCAGCGTCGGGGGGACAACCACGGAGACCCAGTACTTC.

This rearrangement joins TRBV19 to TRBJ1-1; perhaps TRBD1 as D (5 bases). The germline V and J ends were trimmed by 6 bases and 4 bases, with 9 bases remaining between them. CDR1 LNHDA and CDR2 SQIVND come from the germline V gene (reference sequence). The CDR3 spans 12 residues. DNA of the CDR3: TGTGCCAGTAGCCCGGGGCCCACTGAAGCTTTCTTT. Residues: CASSPGPTEAFF.

The chain combines TRBV9 with TRBJ1-4; no reliable D call. Trimming stripped 0 bases from V and 0 bases from J, with 12 bases between. This CDR3 is built from 17 residues. Germline V gene lookup returns CDR1 SGDLS and CDR2 YYNGEE. In DNA form, the CDR3 reads TGTGCCAGCAGCGTAGCTATAACAGTTGCAACTAATGAAAAACTGTTTTTT. This encodes CASSVAITVATNEKLFF.

This chain connects TRBV14 to TRBJ2-7; D is ambiguous. The germline V and J ends were trimmed by 1 base and 10 bases, with 14 bases remaining between them. The CDR3 is made up of 13 amino acids. Germline-derived CDR1 and CDR2 are SGHDN and FVKESK. CDR3 region: CASSQGARSRQYF. CDR3 DNA: TGTGCCAGCAGCCAAGGGGCTCGGTCCCGACAGTACTTC.

This sequence joins TRBV30 and TRBJ1-1, with D perhaps matching TRBD1 (5 bases). Between the trimmed V and J ends, which lost 0 bases and 1 base, there was a span of 12 bases. From germline, CDR1 is GTSNPN and CDR2 SVGIG (reference sequence). The CDR3 spans 15 residues. Here the CDR3 DNA reads TGTGCCTGGAGTGTATGGGGGACCCAGAACACTGAAGCTTTCTTT. The encoded protein is CAWSVWGTQNTEAFF.

V usage is TRBV20-1 and J usage is TRBJ2-3; 8 nucleotides match TRBD1. Trimming at V came to 0 bases and at J to 0 bases, leaving 8 bases not matched to a gene. The CDR3 has 17 amino acids. Germline CDR1 DFQATT, CDR2 SNEGSKA (reference sequence). The CDR3 sequence is CSARDGGTGASTDTQYF. CDR3 coding DNA: TGCAGTGCTAGAGATGGGGGGACAGGAGCTAGCACAGATACGCAGTATTTT.

V usage is TRBV29-1 and J usage is TRBJ2-1; 10 bases are shared with TRBD2. The CDR3 runs 14 residues. The germline V gene encodes CDR1 SQVTM and CDR2 ANQGSEA. After removal of 3 bases from V and 9 bases from J, the junction contained 8 bases not matched to a gene. CDR3 nucleotide sequence: TGCAGCGTTGAGTCAGCGGGAGGGCCCAGTGAGCAGTTCTTC. It encodes CSVESAGGPSEQFF.

The chain uses TRBV7-2 and TRBJ1-1; 7 bases match TRBD1. Germline-derived CDR1 and CDR2 are SGHTA and FQGNSA. V was pared by 3 bases and J by 7 bases, with 5 bases of the junction left unmatched. The CDR3 has 13 amino acids. The CDR3 bases are TGTGCCAGCAGCTTTGACAGGGAAGGTGAAGCTTTCTTT. Protein sequence: CASSFDREGEAFF.

This sequence joins TRBV7-2 and TRBJ2-5; tentatively, D is TRBD2 (6 bases). This CDR3 is built from 14 residues. V dropped 8 bases and J dropped 6 bases, with 19 bases sitting between them. Germline assignment: CDR1 SGHTA and CDR2 FQGNSA. The CDR3 loop reads CASLNGGTRKTQYF. The CDR3 region has the DNA TGTGCCAGCCTTAATGGGGGGACGCGGAAGACCCAGTACTTC.

V and J are TRBV25-1 and TRBJ1-2, with 9 bases fitting TRBD1. The junction had 11 bases not matched to a gene; V was cut back by 2 bases and J by 4 bases. CDR3 length: 17 amino acids. Per germline, CDR1 MGHDK and CDR2 SYGVNS. DNA of the CDR3: TGTGCCAGCAGTGAACGGGACAGGGCTGGGGCTGGCTATGGCTACACCTTC. It yields the protein CASSERDRAGAGYGYTF.

This clonotype was picked up a small number of times. The chain recombines TRBV5-1 with TRBJ2-3, with D perhaps TRBD2 (6 bases). The V gene lost 0 bases and the J gene lost 0 bases, with 11 bases spanning the gap. Germline assignment: CDR1 SGHRS and CDR2 YFSETQ. The CDR3 runs to 16 residues. CDR3 sequence reads: CASSLVLGGSTDTQYF. CDR3 nucleotide sequence: TGCGCCAGCAGCTTGGTTCTCGGGGGAAGCACAGATACGCAGTATTTT.